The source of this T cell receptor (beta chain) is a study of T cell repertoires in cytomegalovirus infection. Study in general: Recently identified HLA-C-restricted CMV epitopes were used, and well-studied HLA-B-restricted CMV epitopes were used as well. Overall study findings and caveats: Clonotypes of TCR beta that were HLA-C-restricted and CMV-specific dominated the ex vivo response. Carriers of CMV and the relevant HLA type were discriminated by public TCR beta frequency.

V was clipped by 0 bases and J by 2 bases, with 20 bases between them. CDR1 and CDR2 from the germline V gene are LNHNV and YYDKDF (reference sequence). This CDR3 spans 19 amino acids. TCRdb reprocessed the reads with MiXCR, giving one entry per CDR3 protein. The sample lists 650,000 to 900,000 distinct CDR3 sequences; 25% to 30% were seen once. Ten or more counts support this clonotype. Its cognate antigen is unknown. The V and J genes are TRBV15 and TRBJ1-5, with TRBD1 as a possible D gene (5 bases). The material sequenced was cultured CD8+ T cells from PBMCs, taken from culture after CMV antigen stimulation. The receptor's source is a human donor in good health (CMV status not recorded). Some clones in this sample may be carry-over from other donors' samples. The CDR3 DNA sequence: TGTGCCACCAGCAGAGATATATTGCAAATGGAAGGGGGCAATCAGCCCCAGCATTTT. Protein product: CATSRDILQMEGGNQPQHF.